A single sample is the source of the 30 T cell receptor beta chains below, sequenced in a study of T cells in tumors after PD-1 blockade. Some clones are missing from TCRdb's copy, which holds only in-frame ones; the method was immunoSEQ multiplex PCR. There are about 20,000 clones in the sample; 78% occur only once, and 26% lies in the top ten. The sequencing used PBMCs, collected before anti-PD-1 treatment. The origin of the receptors is a human donor with basal cell carcinoma.

This clone turned up a few times. This rearrangement joins TRBV5-4 to TRBJ1-4; no clear D gene. CDR1 and CDR2 from the germline V gene are SGHNT and YYREEE (reference sequence). V was trimmed by 3 bases and J by 7 bases, leaving 7 bases between them. CDR3 length: 12 amino acids. CDR3 sequence reads: CASSSLGEKLFF. The CDR3 coding sequence is TGTGCCAGCAGCTCACTAGGTGAAAAACTGTTTTTT.

V gene TRBV9 combines with J gene TRBJ2-2; weak D call: TRBD2 (5 bases). The CDR3 is made up of 16 amino acids. The V gene lost 4 bases and the J gene lost 4 bases, with 17 bases spanning the gap. Germline CDR1 is SGDLS and CDR2 is YYNGEE. The CDR3 bases are TGTGCCAGCAGCCCCCTGTCCGACGCGGGCACCGGGGAGCTGTTTTTT. Its translation: CASSPLSDAGTGELFF.

The rearrangement links TRBV7-2 to TRBJ2-3, with 9 positions matching TRBD2. The germline CDR1 and CDR2 sequences are SGHTA and FQGNSA. Trimming removed 5 bases from V and 1 base from J; junction bases left unmatched: 7. This CDR3 has 16 residues. The CDR3 nucleotides read TGTGCCAGCAGCGTTCGACTAGCGGACCGCACAGATACGCAGTATTTT. This translates into CASSVRLADRTDTQYF.

This chain uses TRBV29-1 with TRBJ2-7, with 8 bases identical to TRBD1. V was clipped by 0 bases and J by 3 bases; unmatched bases: 1. CDR3 length: 13 amino acids. Germline V gene data show CDR1 as SQVTM and CDR2 as ANQGSEA. DNA for the CDR3: TGCAGCGTTGAAGACGGACAGGGCTACGAGCAGTACTTC. This gives the protein CSVEDGQGYEQYF.

The chain uses TRBV7-7 and TRBJ2-2; D possibly corresponds to TRBD1 (5 bases). The CDR3 runs to 13 residues. Trimming shortened V by 1 base and J by 8 bases, and 8 bases separated the two germline ends. Germline lookup yields CDR1 SSHAT and CDR2 FNYEAQ (reference sequence). CDR3 residues: CASSLDGAGELFF. CDR3 in DNA: TGTGCCAGCAGCTTAGATGGGGCTGGGGAGCTGTTTTTT.

This clone was observed a few times. The J gene is TRBJ2-7, the V gene TRBV7-6, with 7 positions matching TRBD1. V lost 2 bases to trimming and J lost 6 bases; unmatched junction nucleotides: 4. CDR3 length: 13 residues. Germline CDR1 reads SGHVS; CDR2 reads FNYEAQ. CDR3 nucleotides: TGTGCCAGCAGCTTACAACCAGGGGGCGAGCAGTACTTC. As protein: CASSLQPGGEQYF.

The V call is TRBV5-1, the J call TRBJ2-2; D is perhaps TRBD1 or TRBD2 (5 bases each). Germline CDR1 and CDR2: SGHRS and YFSETQ. V was clipped by 0 bases and J by 7 bases, with 16 bases between them. This CDR3 contains 16 residues. The CDR3 region is CASSLEGPRIGGELFF. In DNA, the CDR3 is TGCGCCAGCAGCTTGGAGGGACCTAGGATAGGCGGGGAGCTGTTTTTT.

This clone is a singleton in its sample. V is TRBV12-5 and J is TRBJ1-5; D is possibly TRBD1 (5 bases). Per germline, CDR1 LGHNT and CDR2 FRNRAP. Trimming removed 5 bases at V and 5 bases at J, with 13 bases between. CDR3 length: 14 residues. The DNA for the CDR3 is TGTGCTAGTGGTCCCGGTGGGGCGCATCAGCCCCAGCATTTT. The encoded protein is CASGPGGAHQPQHF.

The chain couples TRBV6-5 to TRBJ1-1, with TRBD1 matching 7 bases. Germline V CDR1 and CDR2: MNHEY, SVGAGI. The CDR3 is 13 residues long. The V segment lost 6 bases and the J segment 5 bases; nucleotides outside the gene matches: 6. The CDR3 here is CASSRDRATEAFF. For the CDR3, the DNA is TGTGCCAGCAGCCGCGACAGGGCTACTGAAGCTTTCTTT.

V and J are TRBV6-5 and TRBJ2-7; the match to TRBD2 covers 7 bases. V shed 0 bases, J shed 0 bases, and the junction held 5 bases outside the gene matches. This CDR3 region has 16 residues. CDR1 is MNHEY and CDR2 is SVGAGI in the germline V gene. The CDR3 coding sequence is TGTGCCAGCAGTTACTCGCCCGGGGACTACTCCTACGAGCAGTACTTC. Amino acid sequence: CASSYSPGDYSYEQYF.

The rearrangement uses TRBV6-5 and TRBJ2-2, with D possibly matching TRBD1 (6 bases). V dropped 2 bases and J dropped 5 bases, with 9 bases sitting between them. Germline V gives CDR1 MNHEY, CDR2 SVGAGI. The CDR3 is made up of 14 amino acids. CDR3 DNA: TGTGCCAGCAGTTACCGGGACACAACCGGGGAGCTGTTTTTT. Protein product: CASSYRDTTGELFF.

The chain recombines TRBV20-1 with TRBJ1-3; maybe TRBD1 (6 bases). Trimming removed 3 bases at V and 2 bases at J, with 8 bases between. Looked up from germline, CDR1 is DFQATT and CDR2 is SNEGSKA (reference sequence). This CDR3 is built from 13 residues. Here the CDR3 reads CSASPGAGNTIYF. CDR3 nucleotides: TGCAGTGCTAGTCCAGGGGCTGGAAACACCATATATTTT.

The CDR3 reads CATSRDTGRRGGYTF. The CDR3 DNA is TGTGCCACCAGCAGAGATACAGGTCGGCGGGGTGGCTACACCTTC. The rearrangement uses TRBV15 and TRBJ1-2; possible D gene TRBD1, 5 bases. The CDR3 consists of 15 residues. The germline CDR1 and CDR2 sequences are LNHNV and YYDKDF (reference sequence). Deletions cut 0 bases from V and 7 bases from J, with 15 bases between.

The gene calls are TRBV9 and TRBJ2-7, with TRBD2 identical over 12 bases. V shed 2 bases, J shed 5 bases, and the junction held 5 bases outside the gene matches. This CDR3 has 15 residues. CDR1 is SGDLS, CDR2 YYNGEE, per germline. The CDR3 DNA reads TGTGCCAGCAGCGTGACTAGCGGGAGTTCCCACGAGCAGTACTTC. It encodes CASSVTSGSSHEQYF.

V usage is TRBV6-5 and J usage is TRBJ2-7; D uncertain. Germline V gene lookup returns CDR1 MNHEY and CDR2 SVGAGI. The V end lost 5 bases, the J end lost 5 bases, and 19 bases lay between the germline ends. This CDR3 has 15 residues. Written as DNA, the CDR3 is TGTGCCAGCAGTCTATTTAGCATTCAGGCCCACGAGCAGTACTTC. It specifies CASSLFSIQAHEQYF.

With respect to this clone: This CDR3 is also generated by other DNA sequences in the sample. The gene calls are TRBV2 and TRBJ2-1; 8 bases map to TRBD2. J lost 0 bases, V lost 11 bases, and 21 bases had no gene match. The CDR3 is made up of 19 amino acids. Per germline, CDR1 SNHLY and CDR2 FYNNEI. CDR3 amino acids: CARCDGGGRAGSSYNEQFF. The DNA of the CDR3 is TGTGCCCGCTGTGACGGGGGGGGGCGGGCGGGGAGCTCCTACAATGAGCAGTTCTTC. Looking up the rest from reference TRBV2 and TRBJ2-1 gives the full variable domain: EPEVTQTPSHQVTQMGQEVILRCVPISNHLYFYWYRQILGQKVEFLVSFYNNEISEKSEIFDDQFSVERPDGSNFTLKIRSTKLEDSAMYFCARCDGGGRAGSSYNEQFFGPGTRLTVL.

The rearrangement uses TRBV2 and TRBJ2-1; D is perhaps TRBD1 or TRBD2 (6 bases each). Per germline, CDR1 SNHLY and CDR2 FYNNEI. The CDR3 consists of 19 residues. Between the trimmed V and J ends, which lost 3 bases and 0 bases, there was a span of 21 bases. The CDR3 region is CASSDGWGRAGSSYNEQFF. CDR3 nucleotide sequence: TGTGCCAGCAGTGATGGGTGGGGGCGGGCGGGGAGCTCCTACAATGAGCAGTTCTTC.

The chain combines TRBV5-6 with TRBJ2-3; 13 bases align to TRBD2. Germline-derived CDR1 and CDR2 are SGHDT and YYEEEE. The CDR3 has 18 residues. V shed 4 bases and J 0 bases; nucleotides not matched to a gene: 8. The chain's CDR3 is CASSAKLAGGPSTDTQYF. Written as DNA, the CDR3 is TGTGCCAGCAGCGCGAAACTAGCGGGAGGGCCAAGCACAGATACGCAGTATTTT.

The table lists this clone with a few counts. The V call is TRBV29-1, the J call TRBJ2-3, with D possibly TRBD1 on 5 matching bases. The CDR3 is 15 residues long. V lost 2 bases and J 6 bases, leaving 18 bases between the germline ends. The V gene's germline CDR1 is SQVTM and CDR2 ANQGSEA. The CDR3, as DNA: TGCAGCGTTGAACGTATGGTAGGGGCACATGATACGCAGTATTTT. Protein sequence: CSVERMVGAHDTQYF.

On this clone: This specimen includes other DNA sequences encoding the same CDR3. V is TRBV2 and J is TRBJ2-1; tentative D call: TRBD2 (7 bases). The length of the CDR3 is 19 residues. Trimming cost V 9 bases and J 0 bases, with 27 bases left between them. The V gene's germline CDR1 is SNHLY and CDR2 FYNNEI. The CDR3 here is CARCEGGAGVGSSYNEQFF. CDR3 nucleotide sequence: TGTGCCAGATGTGAAGGGGGGGCGGGGGTGGGGAGCTCCTACAATGAGCAGTTCTTC.

This chain links TRBV19 with TRBJ2-3, with D perhaps TRBD1 (6 bases). The V and J ends lost 10 bases and 0 bases respectively, with 20 bases between them. Per germline, CDR1 LNHDA and CDR2 SQIVND (reference sequence). CDR3 size: 16 residues. The CDR3 DNA is TGTGCCAAAATCGGACCCGACGACAGGAGCACAGATACGCAGTATTTT. It codes for CAKIGPDDRSTDTQYF.

This clone appeared a few times. This chain uses TRBV5-1 with TRBJ2-3, with D perhaps TRBD2 (6 bases). The CDR3 is made up of 18 amino acids. Germline CDR1 and CDR2: SGHRS and YFSETQ. The germline V and J ends were trimmed by 0 bases and 1 base, with 18 bases remaining between them. The CDR3 region is CASSLVSAGFIGTDTQYF. DNA of the CDR3: TGCGCCAGCAGCTTGGTTTCTGCGGGGTTCATTGGCACAGATACGCAGTATTTT.

This clone was detected a few times. The chain recombines TRBV6-5 with TRBJ2-1; no firm D call. Germline V gives CDR1 MNHEY, CDR2 SVGAGI. V was trimmed by 2 bases and J by 1 base, leaving 12 bases between them. The CDR3 loop spans 16 amino acids. This CDR3 reads CASSYGIGVSYNEQFF. In DNA, the CDR3 is TGTGCCAGCAGTTACGGGATTGGCGTTTCCTACAATGAGCAGTTCTTC.

The rearrangement joins TRBV5-4 to TRBJ2-2; possible D gene TRBD1, 6 bases. The CDR3 has 14 amino acids. The V end was cut by 5 bases, the J end by 3 bases, with 11 bases between. The germline V gene has CDR1 SGHNT and CDR2 YYREEE (reference sequence). The CDR3 nucleotides are TGTGCCAGCAGGTGGGACATTGACACCGGGGAGCTGTTTTTT. Its translation: CASRWDIDTGELFF.

This clone occurred a few times. V gene TRBV29-1 combines with J gene TRBJ2-3; 7 bases are a match to TRBD1. Per germline, CDR1 SQVTM and CDR2 ANQGSEA. V trimming: 7 bases; J trimming: 4 bases; junction bases outside the gene matches: 2. The CDR3 loop spans 11 amino acids. CDR3 region: CSGGTADTQYF. CDR3 coding DNA: TGCAGCGGTGGGACAGCAGATACGCAGTATTTT.

The chain employs TRBV4-1 and TRBJ2-2; 12 bases fit TRBD2. The CDR3 sequence is 18 residues long. Germline trimming cut 0 bases from V and 4 bases from J; bases unmatched to any gene: 6. CDR1 and CDR2 (germline): MGHRA, YSYEKL. The chain's CDR3 is CASSQDASGRALTGELFF. CDR3 in DNA: TGCGCCAGCAGCCAAGACGCTAGCGGGAGGGCTCTCACCGGGGAGCTGTTTTTT.

The rearrangement joins TRBV5-1 to TRBJ2-5, with 8 nucleotides matching TRBD1. The V segment lost 2 bases and the J segment 3 bases; nucleotides outside the gene matches: 6. The V gene's germline CDR1 is SGHRS and CDR2 YFSETQ. CDR3 length: 15 residues. The CDR3, as DNA: TGCGCCAGCAGCTTCAGTCAGGGGGCCAAAGAGACCCAGTACTTC. Translated, it gives CASSFSQGAKETQYF.

This rearrangement joins TRBV4-1 to TRBJ2-5; D remains unclear. The germline V gene encodes CDR1 MGHRA and CDR2 YSYEKL. V was cut by 1 base and J by 3 bases, with 12 bases left in between. The CDR3 is 15 amino acids. CDR3 in amino acids: CASSQGLQPKETQYF. DNA of the CDR3: TGCGCCAGCAGCCAAGGTCTCCAGCCTAAAGAGACCCAGTACTTC.

The genes are TRBV3-1 (or the pseudogene TRBV3-2) and TRBJ1-3; D ambiguous. V lost 3 bases and J lost 3, with 6 bases in between. Looked up from germline, CDR1 is LGHDT and CDR2 is YNNKEL (reference sequence). This CDR3 comprises 13 residues. The CDR3 reads CASSQYIGNTIYF. The CDR3 DNA follows: TGTGCCAGCAGCCAGTACATTGGAAACACCATATATTTT.

This clone was counted once. The genes are TRBV6-1 and TRBJ1-2; 12 positions match TRBD1. Germline CDR1 reads MNHNS; CDR2 reads SASEGT. There are 16 residues in the CDR3. V trimming: 2 bases; J trimming: 2 bases; junction bases outside the gene matches: 3. Here the CDR3 DNA reads TGTGCCAGCAGTGAAATGGGACAGGGGGCCAACTATGGCTACACCTTC. The encoded protein is CASSEMGQGANYGYTF.